Reported below is one TCR beta chain. PCR involved 60 Vbeta and 13 Jbeta primers. Using immunoSEQ multiplex PCR, the repertoire was profiled, and TCRdb retains in-frame clones only, with some absent. The sample's table shows about 77,000 clones. This entry comes from a study of cytomegalovirus exposure and HLA in healthy donors. Germline CDR1 is MNHEY and CDR2 is SMNVEV (reference sequence). The ends were cut back, 4 bases at V and 2 bases at J, with 17 bases in the middle. The CDR3 runs 16 residues. The source material was PBMCs. The rearrangement joins TRBV27 to TRBJ1-2; D may be TRBD1 (6 bases). The receptor was derived from a man in his fifties or sixties in good health and CMV-seropositive. The CDR3 is CASSSYRARWNYGYTF. The CDR3 region has the DNA TGTGCCAGCAGTTCATACAGGGCCCGGTGGAACTATGGCTACACCTTC.